These 28 T cell receptor beta chains were sequenced from one sample in a study of regulatory T cells in long-lasting Graves disease. Time point in this sample: persistent/refractory GD, antithyroid drugs over 5 years with positive TRAb. PBMCs provided the RNA from which the TCR library was made. According to the study, TCR beta libraries were built with iRepertoire HTBI primers and CDR3-region Arm-PCR. TCRdb passed the multiplex PCR reads through MiXCR, listing each CDR3 protein once. There are roughly 300,000 distinct CDR3 sequences in the sample; 20% occur only once, and roughly 29% lies in the top ten. Sequenced material: peripheral blood mononuclear cells (PBMCs), taken when the disease was refractory, from a patient treated with antithyroid drugs. The receptors were sampled from a female donor with Graves disease.

This clonotype has a count of ten or more. V usage is TRBV6-1 and J usage is TRBJ1-2; a weak D match, TRBD1 (6 bases). Trimming left V 5 bases short and J 0 bases short, with 10 bases between. The germline CDR1 and CDR2 sequences are MNHNS and SASEGT. This CDR3 is 14 amino acids long. CDR3 amino acids: CASSLRTANYGYTF. Here the CDR3 DNA reads TGTGCCAGCAGTCTTCGGACAGCTAACTATGGCTACACCTTC.

This clonotype has only a few counts. The rearrangement uses TRBV4-1 and TRBJ2-2; D possibly corresponds to TRBD1 (6 bases). The CDR3 has 16 amino acids. Germline V lookup: CDR1 MGHRA, CDR2 YSYEKL. V lost 3 bases to trimming and J lost 7 bases, with 18 bases between them. CDR3 bases: TGCGCCAGCAGCCAGGGACAAAGGGAAGATGTCGGGGAGCTGTTTTTT. It codes for CASSQGQREDVGELFF.

This clonotype was counted ten times or more. The CDR3 DNA sequence: TGCAGTGCTATCTATAGCAGCGGGGAGCTGTTTTTT. Its translation: CSAIYSSGELFF. The chain couples TRBV20-1 to TRBJ2-2, with no clear D. The germline CDR1 and CDR2 sequences are DFQATT and SNEGSKA (reference sequence). V lost 4 bases and J 7 bases, leaving 10 bases between the germline ends. The CDR3 consists of 12 residues.

Written as DNA, the CDR3 is TGTGCCAGCAGCTTAAACCCGGCATTAGGCAATCAGCCCCAGCATTTT. Translating it yields CASSLNPALGNQPQHF. The chain combines TRBV7-2 with TRBJ1-5; D is undetermined. V lost 2 bases to trimming and J lost 2 bases, with 13 bases between them. The length of the CDR3 is 16 residues. Germline loops: CDR1 SGHTA, CDR2 FQGNSA.

This clonotype was seen a handful of times. This chain uses TRBV14 with TRBJ2-7, with D tentatively TRBD2 (7 bases). CDR1 and CDR2 from the germline V gene are SGHDN and FVKESK. With 6 bases removed from V and 2 bases from J, the gap between germline ends came to 17 bases. The CDR3 covers 15 residues. The CDR3 DNA sequence: TGTGCCAGCAGTACAACACCGCGGGGGCCCTACGAGCAGTACTTC. This encodes CASSTTPRGPYEQYF.

This clonotype was counted between two and nine times. The chain employs TRBV7-8 and TRBJ2-6; the D gene is possibly TRBD1 (5 bases). CDR3 length equals 18 residues. V shed 4 bases and J shed 0 bases, with 16 bases lying between them. Germline V gene data show CDR1 as SGHVS and CDR2 as FQNEAQ. Written as DNA, the CDR3 is TGTGCCAGCAGCTACTCGAACCCAGGGTTCTCTGGGGCCAACGTCCTGACTTTC. It codes for CASSYSNPGFSGANVLTF. Full variable domain (outside the CDR3, taken from reference TRBV7-8 and TRBJ2-6): GAGVSQSPRYKVAKRGQDVALRCDPISGHVSLFWYQQALGQGPEFLTYFQNEAQLDKSGLPSDRFFAERPEGSVSTLKIQRTQQEDSAVYLCASSYSNPGFSGANVLTFGAGSRLTVL.

This clonotype was picked up many times. The gene calls are TRBV11-2 and TRBJ2-7; TRBD2 aligns across 9 bases. This CDR3 spans 15 amino acids. Germline V gene data show CDR1 as SGHAT and CDR2 as FQNNGV. V trimming: 1 base; J trimming: 4 bases; junction bases outside the gene matches: 5. The CDR3 region has the DNA TGTGCCAGCAGCTTAGTAGCGGGGGAACTGTACGAGCAGTACTTC. The encoded protein is CASSLVAGELYEQYF.

The J gene is TRBJ2-7, the V gene TRBV7-3, with 11 bases aligning to TRBD2. V shed 4 bases and J 6 bases; nucleotides not matched to a gene: 2. This CDR3 spans 13 amino acids. The germline CDR1 and CDR2 sequences are SGHTA and FQGTGA. In DNA form, the CDR3 reads TGTGCCAGCAGCTATAGCGGGAGGGGCGAGCAGTACTTC. Protein: CASSYSGRGEQYF.

V gene TRBV19 combines with J gene TRBJ1-2, with D perhaps matching TRBD1 (6 bases). The CDR3 sequence is 18 residues long. Deletions cut 7 bases from V and 6 bases from J, with 30 bases between. The germline V gene encodes CDR1 LNHDA and CDR2 SQIVND (reference sequence). The CDR3 bases are TGTGCCAGTATACCCGGGAGCTTTGCGGCGGCAGGGGTCCATGGCTACACCTTC. The encoded protein is CASIPGSFAAAGVHGYTF.

This clonotype has ten or more counts. The chain links TRBV13 to TRBJ1-1, with 8 bases lining up with TRBD1. The CDR3 consists of 17 residues. Germline V gene data show CDR1 as PRHDT and CDR2 as FYEKMQ (reference sequence). Trimming cost V 5 bases and J 4 bases; bases outside gene matches: 15. The CDR3 reads CASSPPRTGQIGTEAFF. CDR3 nucleotide sequence: TGTGCCAGCAGCCCCCCGCGGACAGGGCAAATAGGCACTGAAGCTTTCTTT.

This clonotype was seen a few times. With a much larger clone just one base away, this may be a read error. This is likely a read error, given that the CDR3 carries no conserved phenylalanine or tryptophan at its end. The rearrangement uses TRBV2 and TRBJ2-5, with 7 nucleotides matching TRBD2. Per germline, CDR1 SNHLY and CDR2 FYNNEI. V trimming: 5 bases; J trimming: 4 bases; junction bases outside the gene matches: 4. CDR3 length: 13 amino acids. The CDR3 DNA reads TGTGCCAGCAGTTCCGGACTAGTAGAGACCCAGTACCTC. It translates to CASSSGLVETQYL.

The sample holds many counts of this clonotype. The rearrangement joins TRBV12-3 or TRBV12-4 to TRBJ1-5; a weak D match, TRBD1 (6 bases). Trimming removed 6 bases from V and 5 bases from J, with 14 bases in between. This CDR3 contains 14 residues. CDR3 bases: TGTGCCAGCAGCTTAACAGGGCGGGATCAGCCCCAGCATTTT. This sequence encodes CASSLTGRDQPQHF.

This clonotype was observed at least ten times. This chain links TRBV7-8 with TRBJ1-1; 7 nucleotides line up with TRBD1. J lost 7 bases, V lost 5 bases, and 10 bases had no gene match. CDR1 is SGHVS, CDR2 FQNEAQ, per germline. CDR3 length: 14 amino acids. CDR3 in DNA: TGTGCCAGCAGCCCCAGGGACAGTCGGATTGAAGCTTTCTTT. Its protein is CASSPRDSRIEAFF.

This clonotype occurred many times. The chain links TRBV7-2 to TRBJ1-4; no clear D. This CDR3 comprises 14 residues. With 2 bases removed from V and 3 bases from J, the gap between germline ends came to 7 bases. CDR1 is SGHTA and CDR2 is FQGNSA in the germline V gene. The CDR3: CASSLSGPNEKLFF. The CDR3 DNA follows: TGTGCCAGCAGCTTATCCGGGCCTAATGAAAAACTGTTTTTT.

This clonotype has a single count. The genes are TRBV11-2 and TRBJ2-7; D uncertain. V lost 0 bases, J lost 0 bases, and 9 bases lay in between. The CDR3 is made up of 15 amino acids. In germline, CDR1 is SGHAT, CDR2 FQNNGV. CDR3 coding DNA: TGTGCCAGCAGCTTAGATTCGAAGAACTCCTACGAGCAGTACTTC. Its translation: CASSLDSKNSYEQYF.

This clonotype showed up many times. The chain links TRBV11-2 to TRBJ1-1; D unclear. CDR3 size: 13 residues. Trimming cost V 5 bases and J 7 bases, with 14 bases left between them. Germline-derived CDR1 and CDR2 are SGHAT and FQNNGV. The DNA for the CDR3 is TGTGCCAGCAGCCTACAACGAAGGGTTGAAGCTTTCTTT. Its protein product is CASSLQRRVEAFF.

The chain is built from TRBV6-2 or TRBV6-3 and TRBJ1-2, with D maybe TRBD1 (6 bases). Deletions cut 0 bases from V and 4 bases from J, with 12 bases between. The CDR3 extends over 15 amino acids. Germline CDR1 MNHEY, CDR2 SVGEGT. The CDR3 reads CASSYSGQNSYGYTF. The CDR3 DNA follows: TGTGCCAGCAGTTACTCCGGACAGAACTCCTATGGCTACACCTTC.

In nucleotides, the CDR3 is TGTGCCATCAGGGACGCGACGAACACCGGGGAGCTGTTTTTT. Amino acids: CAIRDATNTGELFF. The rearrangement links TRBV10-3 to TRBJ2-2, with D unclear. The CDR3 is made up of 14 amino acids. V lost 6 bases and J lost 0, with 8 bases in between. In germline, CDR1 is ENHRY, CDR2 SYGVKD.

The V call is TRBV6-1, the J call TRBJ1-5; TRBD1 agrees at 11 bases. Germline CDR1 and CDR2: MNHNS and SASEGT. The J segment lost 8 bases and the V segment lost 6 bases, leaving 3 bases of the junction unmatched. The CDR3 has 13 residues. DNA of the CDR3: TGTGCCAGCAGGGGACAGGGGGAAGAGCCCCAGCATTTT. This translates into CASRGQGEEPQHF.

As for this clonotype: A much larger clone lies one base from this, so it may be a read error. Without the conserved terminal phenylalanine or tryptophan, this CDR3 likely stems from a read error. The rearrangement links TRBV3-1 to TRBJ2-7, with a weak D call TRBD2 (6 bases). This CDR3 region has 15 residues. Germline CDR1 and CDR2: LGHDT and YNNKEL (reference sequence). V dropped 4 bases and J dropped 0 bases, with 13 bases sitting between them. CDR3 protein: CASSLGTPLSYEQYS. CDR3 nucleotides: TGTGCCAGCAGCCTCGGGACTCCACTCTCCTACGAGCAGTACTCC.

The CDR3 loop is CASLGTGWNEQFF. Written as DNA, the CDR3 is TGTGCCAGCCTTGGGACAGGGTGGAATGAGCAGTTCTTC. V usage is TRBV18 and J usage is TRBJ2-1; the match to TRBD1 covers 9 bases. V lost 8 bases to trimming and J lost 7 bases; unmatched junction nucleotides: 6. The CDR3 is made up of 13 amino acids. Germline assignment: CDR1 KGHSH and CDR2 LQKENI.

This clonotype was detected many times. CDR3 coding DNA: TGTGCCAGCAGTTCAAGCCTCAGGGGCGCTTCCCTCCACTTT. This gives the protein CASSSSLRGASLHF. This sequence joins TRBV28 and TRBJ1-6, with a tentative D call TRBD1 (6 bases). The CDR3 extends over 14 amino acids. V lost 4 bases, J lost 14 bases, and 18 bases lay in between. Germline CDR1 reads MDHEN; CDR2 reads SYDVKM.

This clonotype was counted many times. The chain couples TRBV20-1 to TRBJ1-5, with 7 bases matching TRBD1. With V trimmed by 5 bases and J by 1 base, 11 bases remained unmatched. The CDR3 totals 16 residues. Germline values: CDR1 DFQATT, CDR2 SNEGSKA (reference sequence). In DNA, the CDR3 is TGCAGTGCTCAACAGGGGATTGGAGTGAGCAATCAGCCCCAGCATTTT. Protein sequence: CSAQQGIGVSNQPQHF.

This sequence joins TRBV12-3 or TRBV12-4 and TRBJ1-2, with 7 nucleotides matching TRBD1. J lost 8 bases, V lost 6 bases, and 9 bases had no gene match. The CDR3 has 13 amino acids. The DNA of the CDR3 is TGTGCCAGCAGCCTGACAGGGTTCGGAGGCTACACCTTC. It encodes CASSLTGFGGYTF.

The chain has TRBV5-1 and TRBJ2-7, with 7 bases identical to TRBD1. CDR3 length: 13 residues. V was clipped by 4 bases and J by 6 bases; unmatched bases: 7. CDR1 and CDR2 (germline): SGHRS, YFSETQ. As DNA, the CDR3 is TGCGCCAGCAGCAGTATCCCAGGGGGCGAGCAGTACTTC. Residues: CASSSIPGGEQYF.

There are a few counts of this clonotype. The chain has TRBV6-1 and TRBJ1-5; D perhaps matches TRBD1 (5 bases). V lost 6 bases and J 2 bases, leaving 14 bases between the germline ends. The CDR3 consists of 15 residues. Per the germline V gene, CDR1 is MNHNS and CDR2 is SASEGT. DNA of the CDR3: TGTGCCAGCAGCCGCACCGCGGGGCGCAATCAGCCCCAGCATTTT. Translated, it gives CASSRTAGRNQPQHF.

This chain uses TRBV24-1 with TRBJ1-2, with 7 bases fitting TRBD1. The CDR3 contains 13 residues. Germline V gives CDR1 KGHDR, CDR2 SFDVKD. Trimming cost V 8 bases and J 4 bases; bases outside gene matches: 6. CDR3 residues: CATTEGASYGYTF. CDR3 in DNA: TGTGCCACCACGGAGGGGGCGAGCTATGGCTACACCTTC.

As regards this clonotype: A much larger clonotype is one base distant, so this may be a read error. The CDR3 region is CASSFRTVQETQHF. For the CDR3, the DNA is TGTGCCAGCAGCTTCAGGACAGTTCAAGAGACCCAGCACTTC. The rearrangement uses TRBV7-3 and TRBJ2-5; perhaps TRBD1 as D (6 bases). Germline lookup yields CDR1 SGHTA and CDR2 FQGTGA. CDR3 length: 14 residues.